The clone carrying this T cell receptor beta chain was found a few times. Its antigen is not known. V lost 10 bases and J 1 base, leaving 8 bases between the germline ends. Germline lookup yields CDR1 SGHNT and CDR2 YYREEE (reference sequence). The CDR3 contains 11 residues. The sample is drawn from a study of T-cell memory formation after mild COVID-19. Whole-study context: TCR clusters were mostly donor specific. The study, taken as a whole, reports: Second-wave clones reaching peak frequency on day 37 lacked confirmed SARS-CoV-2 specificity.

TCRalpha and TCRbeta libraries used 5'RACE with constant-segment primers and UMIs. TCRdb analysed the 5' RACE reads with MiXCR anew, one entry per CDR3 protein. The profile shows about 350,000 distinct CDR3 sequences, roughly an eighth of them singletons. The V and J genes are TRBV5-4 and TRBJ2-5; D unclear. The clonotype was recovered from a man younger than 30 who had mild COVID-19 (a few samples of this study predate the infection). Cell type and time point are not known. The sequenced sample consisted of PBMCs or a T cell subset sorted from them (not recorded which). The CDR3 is CAQGSQETQYF. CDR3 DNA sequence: TGTGCCCAAGGCAGCCAAGAGACCCAGTACTTC.